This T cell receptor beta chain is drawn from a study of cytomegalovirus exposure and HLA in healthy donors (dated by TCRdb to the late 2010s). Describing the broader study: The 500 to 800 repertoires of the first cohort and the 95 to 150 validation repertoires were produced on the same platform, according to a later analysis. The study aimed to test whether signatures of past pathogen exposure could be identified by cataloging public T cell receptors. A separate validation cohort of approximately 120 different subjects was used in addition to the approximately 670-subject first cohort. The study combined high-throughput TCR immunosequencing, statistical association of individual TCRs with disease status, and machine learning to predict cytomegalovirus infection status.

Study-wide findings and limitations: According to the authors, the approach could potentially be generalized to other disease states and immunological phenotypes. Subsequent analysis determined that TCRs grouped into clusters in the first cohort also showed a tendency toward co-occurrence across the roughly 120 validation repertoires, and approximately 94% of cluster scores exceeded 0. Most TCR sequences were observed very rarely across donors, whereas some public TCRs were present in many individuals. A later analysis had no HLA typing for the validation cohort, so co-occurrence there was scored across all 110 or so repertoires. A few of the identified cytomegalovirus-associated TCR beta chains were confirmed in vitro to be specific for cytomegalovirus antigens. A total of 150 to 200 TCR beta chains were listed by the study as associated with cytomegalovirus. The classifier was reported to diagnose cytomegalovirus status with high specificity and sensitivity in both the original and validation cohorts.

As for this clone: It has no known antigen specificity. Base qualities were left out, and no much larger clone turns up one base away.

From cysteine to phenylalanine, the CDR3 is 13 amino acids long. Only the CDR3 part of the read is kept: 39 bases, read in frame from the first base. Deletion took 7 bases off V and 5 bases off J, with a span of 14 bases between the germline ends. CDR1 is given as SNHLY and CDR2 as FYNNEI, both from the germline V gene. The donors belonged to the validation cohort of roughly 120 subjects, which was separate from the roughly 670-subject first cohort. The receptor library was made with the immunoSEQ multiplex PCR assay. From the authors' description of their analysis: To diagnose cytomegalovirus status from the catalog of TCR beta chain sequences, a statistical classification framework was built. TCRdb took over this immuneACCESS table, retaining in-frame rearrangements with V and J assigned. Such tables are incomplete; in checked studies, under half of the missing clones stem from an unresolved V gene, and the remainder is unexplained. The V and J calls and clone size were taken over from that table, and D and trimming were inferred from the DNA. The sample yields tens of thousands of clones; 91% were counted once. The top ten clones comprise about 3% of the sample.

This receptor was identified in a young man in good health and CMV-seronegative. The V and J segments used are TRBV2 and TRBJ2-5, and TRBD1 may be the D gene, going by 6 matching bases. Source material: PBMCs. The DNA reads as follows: TGTGCCAGCACAGGTACAACAGGGGAGACCCAGTACTTC. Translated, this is CASTGTTGETQYF.